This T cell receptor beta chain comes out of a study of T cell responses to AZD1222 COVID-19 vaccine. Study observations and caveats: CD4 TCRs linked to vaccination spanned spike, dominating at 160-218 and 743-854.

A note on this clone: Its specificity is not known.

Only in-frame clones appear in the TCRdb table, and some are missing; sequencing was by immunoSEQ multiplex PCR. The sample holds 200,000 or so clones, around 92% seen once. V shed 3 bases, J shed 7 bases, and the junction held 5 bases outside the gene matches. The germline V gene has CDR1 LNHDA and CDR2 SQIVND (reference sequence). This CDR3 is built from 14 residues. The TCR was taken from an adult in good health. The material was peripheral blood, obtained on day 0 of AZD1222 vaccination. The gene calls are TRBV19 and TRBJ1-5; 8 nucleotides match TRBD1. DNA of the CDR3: TGTGCCAGTAGTATCGGTCAGGGGGCCCAGCCCCAGCATTTT. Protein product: CASSIGQGAQPQHF.